This TCR beta chain was captured by sequencing in a study of OX40 agonist ivuxolimab in advanced cancers. As for the study in general: Mean age approximately 59 years, range roughly 20 to 85; just over 80% male.

Looked up from germline, CDR1 is LGHNA and CDR2 is YNFKEQ. The CDR3 length is 14 residues. V was pared by 0 bases and J by 5 bases, with 7 bases between. Assay: immunoSEQ multiplex PCR; the TCRdb copy retains only in-frame clones and omits some. The repertoire has tens of thousands of clones, just under 80% of them found once; the top ten carry around 10%. The chain combines TRBV4-2 with TRBJ2-2; D is unresolved. The sample was CD4+ or CD8+ T cells sorted from blood, taken in a trial of the OX40 agonist ivuxolimab. The receptor comes from an adult with an advanced solid tumor such as melanoma, head and neck, liver or kidney cancer. CDR3 sequence: CASSQDIGTGELFF. DNA for the CDR3: TGTGCCAGCAGCCAAGATATCGGGACCGGGGAGCTGTTTTTT.